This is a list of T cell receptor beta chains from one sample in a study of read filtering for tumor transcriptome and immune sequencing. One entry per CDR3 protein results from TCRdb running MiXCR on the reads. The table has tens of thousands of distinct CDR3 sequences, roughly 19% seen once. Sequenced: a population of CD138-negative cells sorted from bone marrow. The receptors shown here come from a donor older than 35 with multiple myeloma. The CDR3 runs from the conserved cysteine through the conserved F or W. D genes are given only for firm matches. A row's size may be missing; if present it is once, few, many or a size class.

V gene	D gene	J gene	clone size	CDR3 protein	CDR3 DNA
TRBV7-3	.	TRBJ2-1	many	CASSSTQGNEQFF	TGTGCCAGCAGCTCCACACAGGGAAATGAGCAGTTCTTC
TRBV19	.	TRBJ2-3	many	CASSKGGGADTQYF	TGTGCCAGTAGTAAGGGAGGTGGCGCAGATACGCAGTATTTT
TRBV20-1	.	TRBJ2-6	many	CSARDGSSGANVLTF	TGCAGTGCTAGAGACGGGAGCTCTGGGGCCAACGTCCTGACTTTC
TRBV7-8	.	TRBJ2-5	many	CASSLARNLETQYF	TGTGCCAGCAGCTTAGCTAGGAACTTGGAGACCCAGTACTTC
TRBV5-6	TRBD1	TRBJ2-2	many	CASSLYGTGGTGELFF	TGTGCCAGCAGCTTGTACGGGACAGGGGGCACCGGGGAGCTGTTTTTT
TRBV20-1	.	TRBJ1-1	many	CSASSYRANTEAFF	TGCAGTGCAAGCTCCTACAGGGCGAACACTGAAGCTTTCTTT
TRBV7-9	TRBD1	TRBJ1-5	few	CASSSSSGTGKQPQHF	TGTGCCAGCAGCTCCAGCTCCGGGACAGGGAAGCAGCCCCAGCATTTT
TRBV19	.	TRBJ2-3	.	CASSPASSFTDTQYF	TGTGCCAGTAGCCCTGCGTCAAGTTTTACAGATACGCAGTATTTT
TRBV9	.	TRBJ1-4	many	CASSRVQGGEKLFF	TGTGCCAGCAGTCGAGTGCAGGGTGGAGAAAAACTGTTTTTT
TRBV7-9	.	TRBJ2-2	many	CASSLTANTGELFF	TGTGCCAGCAGCTTAACAGCGAACACCGGGGAGCTGTTTTTT
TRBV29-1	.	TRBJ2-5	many	CSVEINLAQYF	TGCAGCGTTGAGATAAACTTGGCCCAGTACTTC
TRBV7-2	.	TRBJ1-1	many	CASSLQGGGEAFF	TGTGCCAGCAGCTTACAGGGCGGGGGTGAAGCTTTCTTT
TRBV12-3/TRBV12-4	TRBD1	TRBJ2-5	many	CASTRDRGIQETQYF	TGTGCCAGCACCAGGGACAGGGGGATCCAAGAGACCCAGTACTTC
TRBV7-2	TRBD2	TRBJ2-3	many	CASSRSSGGAEDTQYF	TGTGCCAGCAGCAGATCTAGCGGGGGGGCCGAAGATACGCAGTATTTT
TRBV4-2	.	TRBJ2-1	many	CASSPGVVNEQFF	TGTGCCAGCAGCCCGGGGGTGGTCAATGAGCAGTTCTTC
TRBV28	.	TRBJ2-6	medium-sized	CASSLGGSGANVLTF	TGTGCCAGCAGTTTAGGGGGCTCTGGGGCCAACGTCCTGACTTTC
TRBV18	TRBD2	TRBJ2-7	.	CASSGTSESYEQYF	TGTGCCAGCTCAGGGACTAGCGAGTCCTACGAGCAGTACTTC
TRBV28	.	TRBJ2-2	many	CASSPPRGDTGELFF	TGTGCCAGCAGTCCCCCCAGGGGGGACACCGGGGAGCTGTTTTTT
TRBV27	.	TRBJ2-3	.	CASSLSRILDTQYF	TGTGCCAGCAGTTTATCCAGAATTCTAGATACGCAGTATTTT
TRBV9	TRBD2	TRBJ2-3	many	CASSVGAGGPADTQYF	TGTGCCAGCAGCGTAGGTGCGGGGGGGCCAGCAGATACGCAGTATTTT
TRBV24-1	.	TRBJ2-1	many	CATSSPGTRYNEQFF	TGTGCCACCAGCTCCCCGGGGACAAGATACAATGAGCAGTTCTTC
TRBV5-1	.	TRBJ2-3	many	CASSQGGLNTDTQYF	TGCGCCAGCAGCCAGGGCGGGCTAAACACAGATACGCAGTATTTT
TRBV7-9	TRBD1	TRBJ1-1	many	CASSPRQGVNTEAFF	TGTGCCAGCAGCCCTAGACAGGGAGTGAACACTGAAGCTTTCTTT
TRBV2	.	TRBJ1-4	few	CASNRRLGDGDNEKLFF	TGTGCCAGCAATCGGCGGCTTGGGGACGGAGATAATGAAAAACTGTTTTTT
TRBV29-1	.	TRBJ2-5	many	CSVADGQETQYF	TGCAGCGTTGCAGACGGGCAAGAGACCCAGTACTTC
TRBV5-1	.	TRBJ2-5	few	CASSLVSRAEETQYF	TGCGCCAGCAGCTTGGTTTCCAGGGCTGAAGAGACCCAGTACTTC
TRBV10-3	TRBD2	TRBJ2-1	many	CAITAAGGRGEQFF	TGTGCCATCACCGCTGCGGGAGGGAGGGGTGAGCAGTTCTTC
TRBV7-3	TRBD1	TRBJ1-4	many	CASSLIGDSRIYEKLFF	TGTGCCAGCAGCTTAATTGGGGACAGCCGCATTTATGAAAAACTGTTTTTT
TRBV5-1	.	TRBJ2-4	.	CASSLEKKNIQYF	TGCGCCAGCAGCTTGGAGAAGAAAAACATTCAGTACTTC
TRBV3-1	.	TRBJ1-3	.	CASSHAGYLDTIYF	TGTGCCAGCAGCCACGCGGGGTATTTGGACACCATATATTTT
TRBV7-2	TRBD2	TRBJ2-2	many	CASRAVSGRGTGELFF	TGTGCCAGCAGGGCCGTCTCCGGGAGGGGCACCGGGGAGCTGTTTTTT
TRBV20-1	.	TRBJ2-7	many	CSAIEGVYEQYF	TGCAGTGCTATCGAGGGGGTCTACGAGCAGTACTTC
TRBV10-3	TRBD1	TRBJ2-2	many	CAISSGTGNTGELFF	TGTGCCATCAGCTCCGGGACAGGGAACACCGGGGAGCTGTTTTTT
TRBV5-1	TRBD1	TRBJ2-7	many	CASSIAGTVSYEQYF	TGCGCCAGCAGCATAGCCGGGACAGTCTCCTACGAGCAGTACTTC
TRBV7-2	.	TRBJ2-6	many	CASSLGGGLGANVLTF	TGTGCCAGCAGCTTAGGAGGGGGGCTGGGGGCCAACGTCCTGACTTTC
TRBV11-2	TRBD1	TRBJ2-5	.	CASSLMGVSRGSKETQYF	TGTGCCAGCAGCTTAATGGGGGTCTCCAGGGGGTCGAAAGAGACCCAGTACTTC
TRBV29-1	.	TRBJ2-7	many	CSVSLGTYEQYF	TGCAGCGTGTCCTTGGGGACCTACGAGCAGTACTTC
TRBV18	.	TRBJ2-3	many	CASSPWARLGGARDTQYF	TGTGCCAGCTCGCCCTGGGCCCGACTAGGAGGGGCTCGAGATACGCAGTATTTT
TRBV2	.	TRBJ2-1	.	CASSEGLNEQFF	TGTGCTAGCAGTGAGGGACTCAATGAGCAGTTCTTC
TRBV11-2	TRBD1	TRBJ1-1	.	CASSLEWGTANTEAFF	TGTGCCAGCAGCTTAGAATGGGGGACAGCGAACACTGAAGCTTTCTTT
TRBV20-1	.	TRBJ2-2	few	CSASSGGNTGELFF	TGCAGTGCCAGCTCTGGAGGGAACACCGGGGAGCTGTTTTTT
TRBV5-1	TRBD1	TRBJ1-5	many	CASSLGQGHQPQHF	TGCGCCAGCAGCTTGGGACAGGGGCATCAGCCCCAGCATTTT
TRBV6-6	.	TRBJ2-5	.	CASSPRMVNETQYF	TGTGCCAGCAGTCCAAGGATGGTCAACGAGACCCAGTACTTC
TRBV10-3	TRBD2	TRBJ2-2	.	CAISASSGSNTGEPFF	TGTGCCATCAGCGCCTCTAGCGGTTCGAACACCGGGGAGCCGTTTTTT
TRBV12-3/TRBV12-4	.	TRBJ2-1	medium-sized	CASSFLAEQFF	TGTGCCAGCAGTTTTCTCGCGGAGCAGTTCTTC